Listed below are T cell receptor beta chains from one sample, sequenced in a study of blood T cell repertoires in COVID-19. TCRdb's copy holds only in-frame clones and misses some; the assay was immunoSEQ multiplex PCR. The sample records 120,000 or so clones, 90% being singletons. Sequenced material: peripheral blood. Receptor source: an older woman with COVID-19, enrolled during active disease. Both conserved end residues are part of each CDR3. A D gene is named only where the DNA matches it firmly. Rows give clone size only sometimes, using once, few, many, or a class for an expanded clone.

size: -; V: TRBV27; J: TRBJ1-2; D: -; CDR3: CASSFFPGSQDGYTF; DNA: TGTGCCAGCAGTTTCTTCCCAGGGTCACAAGATGGCTACACCTTC
size: -; V: TRBV29-1; J: TRBJ2-7; D: TRBD2; CDR3: CSVEKAGVGDEQYF; DNA: TGCAGCGTTGAAAAGGCGGGGGTAGGGGACGAGCAGTACTTC
size: -; V: TRBV29-1; J: TRBJ1-2; D: TRBD1; CDR3: CSVDTDRGRSGYTF; DNA: TGCAGCGTTGACACGGACAGGGGAAGATCAGGCTACACCTTC
size: -; V: TRBV11-2; J: TRBJ2-3; D: TRBD2; CDR3: CASSPRGVKDTQYF; DNA: TGTGCCAGCAGCCCCCGGGGGGTGAAAGATACGCAGTATTTT
size: -; V: TRBV5-8; J: TRBJ2-3; D: TRBD2; CDR3: CASKTRGSDTQYF; DNA: TGTGCCAGTAAGACGCGGGGGTCAGATACGCAGTATTTT
size: once; V: TRBV6-5; J: TRBJ1-1; D: -; CDR3: CASSSTGTRTFF; DNA: TGTGCCAGCAGTTCTACCGGGACAAGAACTTTCTTT
size: -; V: TRBV2; J: TRBJ1-5; D: -; CDR3: CASGRDTGGNQPQHF; DNA: TGTGCCAGCGGCAGGGATACGGGGGGCAATCAGCCCCAGCATTTT
size: -; V: TRBV4-2; J: TRBJ2-6; D: TRBD1; CDR3: CASSHHRDRGPGANVLTF; DNA: TGTGCCAGCAGCCATCACCGGGACAGGGGGCCCGGGGCCAACGTCCTGACTTTC
size: -; V: TRBV12-3/TRBV12-4; J: TRBJ1-2; D: -; CDR3: CASSLGRGYGYTF; DNA: TGTGCCAGCAGTTTAGGCAGGGGCTATGGCTACACCTTC
size: -; V: TRBV19; J: TRBJ1-5; D: TRBD1; CDR3: CASTPRDRGNQPQHF; DNA: TGTGCCAGTACCCCCCGGGACAGGGGAAATCAGCCCCAGCATTTT
size: -; V: TRBV9; J: TRBJ1-6; D: -; CDR3: CASSRGGENNSPLHF; DNA: TGTGCCAGCTCCCGAGGGGGGGAAAATAATTCACCCCTCCACTTT
size: -; V: TRBV5-4; J: TRBJ1-1; D: TRBD1; CDR3: CASSLPPGQGGGNTEAFF; DNA: TGTGCCAGCAGCTTGCCCCCGGGACAGGGGGGAGGCAACACTGAAGCTTTCTTT
size: -; V: TRBV4-2; J: TRBJ2-7; D: -; CDR3: CASSQEQGESYEQYF; DNA: TGTGCCAGCAGCCAAGAACAAGGGGAATCCTACGAGCAGTACTTC
size: -; V: TRBV12-3/TRBV12-4; J: TRBJ1-1; D: -; CDR3: CASRWTPNTEAFF; DNA: TGTGCCAGCAGATGGACACCGAACACTGAAGCTTTCTTT
size: -; V: TRBV30; J: TRBJ1-3; D: TRBD1; CDR3: CAWSGLLGTGGSGNTIYF; DNA: TGTGCCTGGAGTGGCCTCCTCGGGACAGGGGGCTCTGGAAACACCATATATTTT
size: -; V: TRBV2; J: TRBJ1-1; D: -; CDR3: CASSGGGLRGSEAFF; DNA: TGTGCCAGCAGTGGGGGCGGCCTCCGAGGTTCTGAAGCTTTCTTT
size: -; V: TRBV3-1/TRBV3-2; J: TRBJ2-5; D: TRBD2; CDR3: CASSPSGGPWIGQYF; DNA: TGTGCCAGCAGCCCAAGCGGGGGCCCCTGGATTGGACAGTACTTC
size: -; V: TRBV19; J: TRBJ2-6; D: -; CDR3: CASSMGLSGANVLTF; DNA: TGTGCCAGTAGCATGGGGCTCTCTGGGGCCAACGTCCTGACTTTC
size: -; V: TRBV5-1; J: TRBJ2-7; D: TRBD2; CDR3: CASTPLLAGFTYEQYF; DNA: TGCGCCAGCACGCCTTTACTAGCGGGATTTACCTACGAGCAGTACTTC
size: once; V: TRBV30; J: TRBJ1-6; D: -; CDR3: CAWSVRLSSYNSPLHF; DNA: TGTGCCTGGAGTGTACGTCTTAGTAGCTATAATTCACCCCTCCACTTT
size: -; V: TRBV5-5; J: TRBJ2-2; D: -; CDR3: CASSLFVQGRNTGELFF; DNA: TGTGCCAGCAGCTTGTTCGTACAGGGCCGAAACACCGGGGAGCTGTTTTTT
size: -; V: TRBV19; J: TRBJ1-5; D: -; CDR3: CASGRGWGNQPQHF; DNA: TGTGCCAGTGGCAGGGGTTGGGGAAATCAGCCCCAGCATTTT
size: -; V: TRBV27; J: TRBJ2-1; D: -; CDR3: CASSLSFRGVEQFF; DNA: TGTGCCAGCAGTTTATCGTTCAGGGGCGTTGAGCAGTTCTTC
size: -; V: TRBV5-8; J: TRBJ2-5; D: TRBD1; CDR3: CASSFTTGTGETQYF; DNA: TGTGCCAGCAGTTTCACGACAGGGACGGGGGAGACCCAGTACTTC
size: -; V: TRBV18; J: TRBJ1-1; D: TRBD1; CDR3: CASSPAGQGALKNTEAFF; DNA: TGTGCCAGCTCACCGGCTGGACAGGGGGCGTTAAAGAACACTGAAGCTTTCTTT
size: -; V: TRBV6-5; J: TRBJ1-1; D: -; CDR3: CASSYSMRNTEAFF; DNA: TGTGCCAGCAGTTACTCGATGCGGAACACTGAAGCTTTCTTT
size: -; V: TRBV19; J: TRBJ1-3; D: -; CDR3: CASSIGQLLSGNTIYF; DNA: TGTGCCAGTAGTATAGGACAGCTGCTCTCTGGAAACACCATATATTTT
size: -; V: TRBV19; J: TRBJ2-1; D: TRBD2; CDR3: CAAGPGGGNEQFF; DNA: TGTGCCGCGGGCCCAGGCGGGGGAAATGAGCAGTTCTTC
size: -; V: TRBV3-1/TRBV3-2; J: TRBJ2-4; D: TRBD2; CDR3: CASSQGRLSGGNIQYF; DNA: TGTGCCAGCAGCCAAGGGAGGCTATCGGGAGGTAACATTCAGTACTTC
size: once; V: TRBV7-9; J: TRBJ2-3; D: TRBD2; CDR3: CASSPGGGSTDTQYF; DNA: TGTGCCAGCAGCCCCGGGGGAGGGAGCACAGATACGCAGTATTTT
size: -; V: TRBV4-2; J: TRBJ2-1; D: TRBD2; CDR3: CASSQDGTRNNEQFF; DNA: TGTGCCAGCAGCCAAGATGGGACTAGGAATAATGAGCAGTTCTTC
size: -; V: TRBV2; J: TRBJ2-7; D: TRBD2; CDR3: CASCRLAGGTYEQYF; DNA: TGTGCCAGCTGTAGGCTAGCGGGGGGGACCTACGAGCAGTACTTC
size: -; V: TRBV19; J: TRBJ2-6; D: TRBD1; CDR3: CASSDRVAGANVLTF; DNA: TGTGCCAGTAGTGACAGGGTAGCTGGGGCCAACGTCCTGACTTTC
size: -; V: TRBV6-5; J: TRBJ1-2; D: -; CDR3: CASSYSYRANYGYTF; DNA: TGTGCCAGCAGTTACTCTTACAGGGCTAACTATGGCTACACCTTC
size: -; V: TRBV29-1; J: TRBJ2-1; D: TRBD1; CDR3: CSAEGSGQGISGQFF; DNA: TGCAGCGCCGAGGGATCGGGACAGGGTATATCCGGGCAGTTCTTC
size: -; V: TRBV27; J: TRBJ2-7; D: -; CDR3: CVVSGAYEQYF; DNA: TGTGTTGTTTCAGGGGCCTACGAGCAGTACTTC
size: -; V: TRBV18; J: TRBJ2-3; D: TRBD2; CDR3: CASSPFSGTSGADTQYF; DNA: TGTGCCAGCTCACCATTCTCCGGGACTAGCGGCGCAGATACGCAGTATTTT
size: once; V: TRBV15; J: TRBJ1-2; D: -; CDR3: CATSNTGFSGYTF; DNA: TGTGCCACCAGCAACACAGGGTTCAGCGGCTACACCTTC
size: once; V: TRBV7-2; J: TRBJ2-5; D: TRBD2; CDR3: CASSFRTSGGAQTQYF; DNA: TGTGCCAGCAGCTTCCGGACTAGCGGGGGGGCGCAGACCCAGTACTTC